This T cell receptor beta chain came from a study of blood T cell repertoires in COVID-19. Turning to the study itself: In each case, the material was cDNA or gDNA derived from T cells, B-cell-depleted T cells, or PBMCs.

Per the original methods: By means of reference gene primer amplification, nucleated cell counts were estimated. Produced via immunoSEQ multiplex PCR; TCRdb's table is partial and in-frame only. The DNA was the basis for D and trimming; V, J and clone size are from that table. The data hold roughly 290,000 clones, with 87% observed a single time. V was pared by 3 bases and J by 2 bases, with 5 bases between. The germline gives CDR1 SNHLY, CDR2 FYNNEI. There are 13 residues in the CDR3. Participants came from about two dozen US areas, aged roughly 18 to 95 years. Categorization into cohorts depended on clinical history that participants reported.

The V gene is TRBV2, the J gene TRBJ1-5; unclear D gene. The specimen sequenced was PBMCs or T cells enriched from blood (not recorded which). This receptor was taken from a woman aged 40 to 50 who had recovered from COVID-19. CDR3 bases: TGTGCCAGCAGTGACGTTCGCAATCAGCCCCAGCATTTT. It translates to CASSDVRNQPQHF.